The 6 T cell receptor beta chains reported below all come from one sample, sequenced in a study of blood T cells in healthy people across ages. Primers used in a second PCR of about 6 to 12 cycles were a sample-barcoded 5' primer and a J-beta primer mix. A single record per CDR3 protein comes from TCRdb applying MiXCR to the 5' RACE reads. The repertoire holds approximately 900,000 distinct CDR3 sequences, approximately 32% seen once, with roughly a tenth in the top ten. These data were also filed under a second study, of T cells of mothers and their children.

The material sequenced was blood. These receptors were collected from a woman aged 40 to 50 in good health.

The chain joins TRBV5-1 to TRBJ1-1; 7 nucleotides line up with TRBD1. This CDR3 region has 15 residues. From germline, CDR1 is SGHRS and CDR2 YFSETQ. V trimming: 6 bases; J trimming: 1 base; junction bases outside the gene matches: 9. DNA of the CDR3: TGCGCCAGCACCCCCTCCGGGACAGAGAACACTGAAGCTTTCTTT. Translating it yields CASTPSGTENTEAFF.

V usage is TRBV29-1 and J usage is TRBJ1-5; no clear D. The CDR3 covers 13 residues. Trimming removed 5 bases from V and 0 bases from J, with 8 bases in between. Germline CDR1 and CDR2: SQVTM and ANQGSEA. The CDR3 loop is CSVRTGSNQPQHF. The CDR3 region has the DNA TGCAGCGTTAGGACGGGTAGCAATCAGCCCCAGCATTTT.

This clonotype turned up a few times. The V and J genes are TRBV7-2 and TRBJ2-3; 10 bases fit TRBD2. Per the germline V gene, CDR1 is SGHTA and CDR2 is FQGNSA. CDR3 length: 14 residues. Trimming removed 5 bases from V and 4 bases from J; junction bases left unmatched: 3. As DNA, the CDR3 is TGTGCCAGCAGCCAGCGGGGGGGCGCAGATACGCAGTATTTT. It codes for CASSQRGGADTQYF.

The chain links TRBV6-4 to TRBJ1-2; D is uncertain. Germline V CDR1 and CDR2: MRHNA, SNTAGT. The V gene lost 0 bases and the J gene lost 5 bases, with 19 bases spanning the gap. The CDR3 length is 17 residues. The CDR3 loop is CASSDSMGNNSPYGYTF. CDR3 nucleotides: TGTGCCAGCAGTGACTCGATGGGAAATAACAGCCCGTATGGCTACACCTTC.

The rearrangement joins TRBV28 to TRBJ1-5, with D maybe TRBD1 (5 bases). The V and J ends lost 4 bases and 6 bases respectively, with 19 bases between them. CDR3 length: 16 residues. The V gene's germline CDR1 is MDHEN and CDR2 SYDVKM. For the CDR3, the DNA is TGTGCCAGCAGTTCTGGGGGTTTAAGGGGCAGTCAGCCCCAGCATTTT. Translated, it gives CASSSGGLRGSQPQHF.

The chain combines TRBV11-3 with TRBJ2-2, with 8 bases fitting TRBD2. The CDR3 is 16 residues long. CDR1 and CDR2 (germline): SGHNT, YENEEA. V shed 1 base and J 1 base; nucleotides not matched to a gene: 2. CDR3 nucleotides: TGTGCCAGCAGCTTAGGGACTAGCAAGAACACCGGGGAGCTGTTTTTT. Translation: CASSLGTSKNTGELFF.